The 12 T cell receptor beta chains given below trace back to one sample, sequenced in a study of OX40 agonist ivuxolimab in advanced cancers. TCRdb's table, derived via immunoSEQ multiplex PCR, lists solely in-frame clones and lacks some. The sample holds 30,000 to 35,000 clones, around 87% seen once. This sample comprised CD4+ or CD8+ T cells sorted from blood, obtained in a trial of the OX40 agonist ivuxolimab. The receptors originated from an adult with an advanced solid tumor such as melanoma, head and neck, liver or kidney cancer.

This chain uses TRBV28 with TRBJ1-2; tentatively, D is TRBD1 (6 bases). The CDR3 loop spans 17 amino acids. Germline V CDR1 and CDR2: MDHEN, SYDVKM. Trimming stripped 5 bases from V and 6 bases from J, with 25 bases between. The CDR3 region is CASSHWNMVQGEDGYTF. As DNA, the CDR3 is TGTGCCAGCAGTCACTGGAACATGGTACAGGGAGAAGATGGCTACACCTTC.

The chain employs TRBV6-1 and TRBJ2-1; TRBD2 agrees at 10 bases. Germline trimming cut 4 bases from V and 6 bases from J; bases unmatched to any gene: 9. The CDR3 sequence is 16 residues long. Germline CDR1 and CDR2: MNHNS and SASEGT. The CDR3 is CASSARAGGLINEQFF. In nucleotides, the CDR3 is TGTGCCAGCAGTGCTAGAGCGGGAGGGTTAATCAATGAGCAGTTCTTC.

The CDR3 is CASSIMGRRYGYTF. CDR3 DNA sequence: TGTGCCAGTAGTATAATGGGCAGGCGCTATGGCTACACCTTC. The chain uses TRBV19 and TRBJ1-2; D gene unclear. The ends were cut back, 2 bases at V and 4 bases at J, with 11 bases in the middle. The CDR3 spans 14 residues. From germline, CDR1 is LNHDA and CDR2 SQIVND (reference sequence). Looking up the rest from reference TRBV19 and TRBJ1-2 gives the full variable domain: DGGITQSPKYLFRKEGQNVTLSCEQNLNHDAMYWYRQDPGQGLRLIYYSQIVNDFQKGDIAEGYSVSREKKESFPLTVTSAQKNPTAFYLCASSIMGRRYGYTFGSGTRLTVV.

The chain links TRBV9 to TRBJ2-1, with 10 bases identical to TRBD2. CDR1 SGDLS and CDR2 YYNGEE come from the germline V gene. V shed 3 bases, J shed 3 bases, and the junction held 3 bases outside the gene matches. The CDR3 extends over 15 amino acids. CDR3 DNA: TGTGCCAGCAGCGAGAGACTAGCGGGCTACAATGAGCAGTTCTTC. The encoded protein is CASSERLAGYNEQFF.

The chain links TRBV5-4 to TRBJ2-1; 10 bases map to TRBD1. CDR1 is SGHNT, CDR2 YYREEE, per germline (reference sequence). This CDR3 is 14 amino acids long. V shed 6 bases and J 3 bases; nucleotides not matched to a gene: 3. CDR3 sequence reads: CASIRDRGYNEQFF. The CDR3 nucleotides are TGTGCCAGCATCCGGGACAGGGGCTACAATGAGCAGTTCTTC. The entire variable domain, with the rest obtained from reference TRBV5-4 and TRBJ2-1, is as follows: ETGVTQSPTHLIKTRGQQVTLRCSSQSGHNTVSWYQQALGQGPQFIFQYYREEENGRGNFPPRFSGLQFPNYSSELNVNALELDDSALYLCASIRDRGYNEQFFGPGTRLTVL.

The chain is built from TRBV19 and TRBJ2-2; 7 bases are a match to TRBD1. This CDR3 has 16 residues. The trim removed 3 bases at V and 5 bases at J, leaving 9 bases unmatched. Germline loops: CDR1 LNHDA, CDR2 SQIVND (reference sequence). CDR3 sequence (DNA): TGTGCCAGTAGTATCTCTCGGACAGGTTGGACCGGGGAGCTGTTTTTT. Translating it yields CASSISRTGWTGELFF.

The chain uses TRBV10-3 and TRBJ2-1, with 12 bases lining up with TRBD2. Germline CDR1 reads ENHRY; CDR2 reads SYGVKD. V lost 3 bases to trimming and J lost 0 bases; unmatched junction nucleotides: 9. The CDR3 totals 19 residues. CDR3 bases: TGTGCCATCAGTGAAATCCTAGCGGGAGGGCCGAGCTCCTACAATGAGCAGTTCTTC. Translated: CAISEILAGGPSSYNEQFF.

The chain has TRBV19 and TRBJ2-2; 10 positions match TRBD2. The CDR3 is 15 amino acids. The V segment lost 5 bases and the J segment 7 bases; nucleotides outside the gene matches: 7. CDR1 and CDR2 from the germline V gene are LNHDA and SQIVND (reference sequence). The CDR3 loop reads CASSLAGVVHGELFF. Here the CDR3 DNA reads TGTGCCAGTAGTCTAGCGGGAGTGGTTCACGGGGAGCTGTTTTTT.

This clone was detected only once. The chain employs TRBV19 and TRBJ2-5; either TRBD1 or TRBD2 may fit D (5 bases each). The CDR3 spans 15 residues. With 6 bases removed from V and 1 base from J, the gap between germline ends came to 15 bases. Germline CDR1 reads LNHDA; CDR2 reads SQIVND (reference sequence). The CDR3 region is CASSQGAGSQETQYF. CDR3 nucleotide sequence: TGTGCCAGTAGCCAGGGTGCGGGTAGCCAAGAGACCCAGTACTTC.

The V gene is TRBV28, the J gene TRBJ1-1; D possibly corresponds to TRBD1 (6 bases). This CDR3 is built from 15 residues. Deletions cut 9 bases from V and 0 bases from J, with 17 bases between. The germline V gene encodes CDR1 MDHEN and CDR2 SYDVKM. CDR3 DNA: TGTGCCAGTCGGGAACAGACAGGTATGAACACTGAAGCTTTCTTT. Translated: CASREQTGMNTEAFF.

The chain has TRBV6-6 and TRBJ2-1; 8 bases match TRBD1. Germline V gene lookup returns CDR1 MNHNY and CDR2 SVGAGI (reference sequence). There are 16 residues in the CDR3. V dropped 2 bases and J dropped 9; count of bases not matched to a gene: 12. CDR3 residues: CASSYGGQGWNSEQFF. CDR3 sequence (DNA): TGTGCCAGCAGTTACGGTGGACAGGGTTGGAACAGTGAGCAGTTCTTC.

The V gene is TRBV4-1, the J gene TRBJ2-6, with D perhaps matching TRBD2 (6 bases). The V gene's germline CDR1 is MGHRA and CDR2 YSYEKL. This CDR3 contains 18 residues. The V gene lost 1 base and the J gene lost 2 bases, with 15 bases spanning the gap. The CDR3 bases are TGCGCCAGCAGCCAAGGCGGATCTGGGGGGACTGGGGCCAACGTCCTGACTTTC. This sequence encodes CASSQGGSGGTGANVLTF.